These 2 T cell receptor beta chains were sequenced from one sample in a study of OX40 agonist ivuxolimab in advanced cancers. Data came from immunoSEQ multiplex PCR; TCRdb stores just in-frame clones and leaves some out. The sample yields some 35,000 clones, around four fifths seen once. The source was CD4+ or CD8+ T cells sorted from blood, collected in a trial of the OX40 agonist ivuxolimab. The origin of the receptors is an adult with an advanced solid tumor such as melanoma, head and neck, liver or kidney cancer.

This clone was recorded a few times. This chain links TRBV10-1 with TRBJ2-3; 8 nucleotides align to TRBD1. Losses at the gene ends were 5 bases for V and 4 bases for J; bases not matched to a gene: 5. The CDR3 covers 14 residues. Germline V lookup: CDR1 WNHNN, CDR2 SYGVQD (reference sequence). This chain's CDR3 is CASSPTGGSDTQYF. The CDR3 coding sequence is TGCGCCAGCAGTCCTACAGGGGGATCAGATACGCAGTATTTT.

This clone was counted a few times. The chain employs TRBV19 and TRBJ2-3; D gene unclear. Trimming took off 0 bases at V and 0 bases at J, with 7 bases between the two ends. This CDR3 is 15 amino acids long. Germline V gives CDR1 LNHDA, CDR2 SQIVND (reference sequence). CDR3 sequence: CASSIDVRSTDTQYF. As DNA, the CDR3 is TGTGCCAGTAGTATAGACGTTAGGAGCACAGATACGCAGTATTTT.